Shown below are 30 T cell receptor beta chains from a single sample sequenced in a study of blood T cell repertoires in COVID-19. Clones were read by immunoSEQ multiplex PCR, and TCRdb kept only the in-frame ones, dropping some. The sample includes about 300,000 clones, about 87% of them seen just once. Specimen: peripheral blood. The receptors were sampled from a woman in her thirties or forties who had recovered from COVID-19.

V gene TRBV6-5 combines with J gene TRBJ1-2; TRBD1 might be the D (5 bases). Germline V lookup: CDR1 MNHEY, CDR2 SVGAGI. V dropped 0 bases and J dropped 4 bases, with 12 bases sitting between them. CDR3 length equals 15 residues. The CDR3 reads CASSYSTARGYGYTF. CDR3 in DNA: TGTGCCAGCAGTTACTCGACAGCGCGCGGCTATGGCTACACCTTC.

The chain employs TRBV5-1 and TRBJ2-5; a weak D match, TRBD1 (6 bases). Germline V lookup: CDR1 SGHRS, CDR2 YFSETQ. V gave up 6 bases and J gave up 3 bases, with 21 bases separating them. This CDR3 is 16 amino acids long. In DNA form, the CDR3 reads TGCGCCAGCATGGAAGACAGGTTGGGTGAGGAAGAGACCCAGTACTTC. It is translated as CASMEDRLGEEETQYF.

The V call is TRBV7-9, the J call TRBJ2-3; TRBD1 matches 7 bases. From germline, CDR1 is SEHNR and CDR2 FQNEAQ (reference sequence). The V and J ends lost 9 bases and 2 bases, in that order; junction bases with no gene match: 8. The CDR3 contains 14 residues. CDR3 coding DNA: TGTGCCAGTGCTGACGGGACAGCCACAGATACGCAGTATTTT. Translated: CASADGTATDTQYF.

This clone occurred once. The rearrangement uses TRBV13 and TRBJ1-5; 8 bases match TRBD1. V shed 5 bases and J 4 bases; nucleotides not matched to a gene: 4. This CDR3 comprises 14 residues. The germline CDR1 and CDR2 sequences are PRHDT and FYEKMQ (reference sequence). The CDR3 region has the DNA TGTGCCAGCAGCGCCGGGACAGGTAATCAGCCCCAGCATTTT. As protein: CASSAGTGNQPQHF.

The chain employs TRBV4-3 and TRBJ2-1, with D perhaps TRBD2 (5 bases). There are 14 residues in the CDR3. Germline V gene sequence: CDR1 LGHNA, CDR2 YSLEER. V was pared by 1 base and J by 9 bases, with 13 bases between. The CDR3 here is CASSQVRGESEQFF. The CDR3 DNA is TGCGCCAGCAGCCAAGTCCGGGGAGAGTCTGAGCAGTTCTTC.

The rearrangement uses TRBV5-6 and TRBJ2-1, with TRBD2 as a possible D gene (6 bases). CDR3 length: 15 residues. Germline CDR1 is SGHDT and CDR2 is YYEEEE. V lost 4 bases, J lost 4 bases, and 15 bases lay in between. The CDR3 DNA is TGTGCCAGCAGCCCCCAGGTAGCGGAGTACAATGAGCAGTTCTTC. Its protein is CASSPQVAEYNEQFF.

In this sample, this clone turned up once. This chain uses TRBV7-2 with TRBJ2-3; 9 nucleotides match TRBD2. The V gene's germline CDR1 is SGHTA and CDR2 FQGNSA. The CDR3 length is 16 residues. Unmatched junction bases numbered 6, after V lost 3 bases and J lost 2 bases. The DNA of the CDR3 is TGTGCCAGCAGCTTGGGAGCGGGGGGATTCACAGATACGCAGTATTTT. Translating gives CASSLGAGGFTDTQYF. Together with reference TRBV7-2 and TRBJ2-3, the CDR3 gives the full variable domain: GAGVSQSPSNKVTEKGKDVELRCDPISGHTALYWYRQSLGQGLEFLIYFQGNSAPDKSGLPSDRFSAERTGGSVSTLTIQRTQQEDSAVYLCASSLGAGGFTDTQYFGPGTRLTVL.

J is TRBJ2-1 and V is TRBV9, with TRBD1 identical over 8 bases. The CDR3 is 17 amino acids. Germline loops: CDR1 SGDLS, CDR2 YYNGEE. V trimming: 3 bases; J trimming: 0 bases; junction bases outside the gene matches: 8. As DNA, the CDR3 is TGTGCCAGCAGCGGAACTTGGACAGGGAGCTCCTACAATGAGCAGTTCTTC. It translates to CASSGTWTGSSYNEQFF. Full variable domain (remainder filled in from reference TRBV9 and TRBJ2-1): DSGVTQTPKHLITATGQRVTLRCSPRSGDLSVYWYQQSLDQGLQFLIQYYNGEERAKGNILERFSAQQFPDLHSELNLSSLELGDSALYFCASSGTWTGSSYNEQFFGPGTRLTVL.

The rearrangement links TRBV7-2 to TRBJ1-5, with a possible D match to TRBD1 (6 bases). The CDR3 runs 17 residues. V shed 7 bases and J shed 1 base, with 20 bases lying between them. Germline V gene sequence: CDR1 SGHTA, CDR2 FQGNSA. The CDR3 region has the DNA TGTGCCAGCAACGAAGAGGGGGAAGGGGAGAGCAATCAGCCCCAGCATTTT. Translated: CASNEEGEGESNQPQHF.

The chain combines TRBV9 with TRBJ2-5, with 12 positions matching TRBD1. This CDR3 has 16 residues. Germline CDR1 reads SGDLS; CDR2 reads YYNGEE. Losses at the gene ends were 5 bases for V and 5 bases for J; bases not matched to a gene: 10. CDR3 sequence: CASSARDRGPRETQYF. DNA of the CDR3: TGTGCCAGCAGTGCCCGGGACAGGGGGCCTCGGGAGACCCAGTACTTC.

The count of this clone is one. The rearrangement links TRBV18 to TRBJ2-7; perhaps TRBD1 as D (5 bases). This CDR3 contains 12 residues. The germline V gene encodes CDR1 KGHSH and CDR2 LQKENI. Trimming left V 2 bases short and J 9 bases short, with 11 bases between. The CDR3 nucleotides read TGTGCCAGCTCACCAGTGACAGTAGGGCAGTACTTC. It encodes CASSPVTVGQYF.

V is TRBV5-4 and J is TRBJ2-7, with 7 nucleotides matching TRBD2. Trimming cost V 0 bases and J 6 bases; bases outside gene matches: 3. The CDR3 sequence is 13 residues long. Germline V lookup: CDR1 SGHNT, CDR2 YYREEE (reference sequence). CDR3 DNA sequence: TGTGCCAGCAGCTTGGATGGGGAGGGCGAGCAGTACTTC. It encodes CASSLDGEGEQYF.

The V and J genes are TRBV6-5 and TRBJ1-2, with TRBD1 matching over 7 bases. The CDR3 sequence is 14 residues long. Germline V gene data show CDR1 as MNHEY and CDR2 as SVGAGI. The trim removed 5 bases at V and 2 bases at J, leaving 5 bases unmatched. The CDR3: CASSRTGGNYGYTF. The CDR3 DNA reads as TGTGCCAGCAGTAGGACAGGCGGGAACTATGGCTACACCTTC.

The chain couples TRBV3-1 (or the pseudogene TRBV3-2) to TRBJ2-3, with 9 bases lining up with TRBD1. Germline CDR1 and CDR2: LGHDT and YNNKEL (reference sequence). With V trimmed by 5 bases and J by 3 bases, 6 bases remained unmatched. The CDR3 has 15 residues. CDR3 DNA: TGTGCCAGCAGCTCTTACAGGGGGCTGACAGATACGCAGTATTTT. It yields the protein CASSSYRGLTDTQYF.

J is TRBJ1-2 and V is TRBV6-5; D ambiguous. The CDR3 has 14 amino acids. Per the germline V gene, CDR1 is MNHEY and CDR2 is SVGAGI. V was trimmed by 4 bases and J by 5 bases, leaving 14 bases between them. This CDR3 is CASSSTPRLYGYTF. The CDR3 DNA follows: TGTGCCAGCAGTTCAACCCCGCGCCTATATGGCTACACCTTC.

The chain uses TRBV2 and TRBJ1-1, with D unresolved. The CDR3 contains 14 residues. The V gene's germline CDR1 is SNHLY and CDR2 FYNNEI. Trimming took 3 bases from V and 1 from J, leaving 9 bases between them. CDR3 sequence reads: CASSDVQRNTEAFF. CDR3 DNA: TGTGCCAGCAGTGATGTACAGAGGAACACTGAAGCTTTCTTT.

This clone was recorded a few times. The chain employs TRBV2 and TRBJ1-6; 7 bases fit TRBD1. After removal of 6 bases from V and 10 bases from J, the junction contained 9 bases not matched to a gene. Looked up from germline, CDR1 is SNHLY and CDR2 is FYNNEI. This CDR3 has 14 residues. The CDR3 DNA is TGTGCCAGCAGCGAGCGAGGGGGCCGGTCACCCCTCCACTTT. Amino acid sequence: CASSERGGRSPLHF.

This sequence joins TRBV6-6 and TRBJ2-4; D call uncertain. The CDR3 is 16 residues long. Germline CDR1 reads MNHNY; CDR2 reads SVGAGI (reference sequence). V lost 2 bases to trimming and J lost 9 bases, with 20 bases between them. In DNA form, the CDR3 reads TGTGCCAGCAGTTACCCGCCCAACCTACCCTCAGGCATTCAGTACTTC. Its translation is CASSYPPNLPSGIQYF.

The chain is built from TRBV11-2 and TRBJ1-1; 9 bases align to TRBD1. In germline, CDR1 is SGHAT, CDR2 FQNNGV. The CDR3 runs to 14 residues. V gave up 5 bases and J gave up 8 bases; unmatched junction bases: 9. CDR3 sequence (DNA): TGTGCCAGCAGCCCAAGGCGGGACAGGGCAGAAGCTTTCTTT. As protein: CASSPRRDRAEAFF.

About this clone: The same CDR3 can be traced to other DNA sequences in this sample. This rearrangement joins TRBV27 to TRBJ1-1; a weak D match, TRBD1 (5 bases). Trimming took 1 base from V and 5 from J, leaving 11 bases between them. This CDR3 has 14 amino acids. Germline values: CDR1 MNHEY, CDR2 SMNVEV (reference sequence). As DNA, the CDR3 is TGTGCCAGCAGTTTATGGGGGGTAGGGACTGAAGCTTTCTTT. Translating it yields CASSLWGVGTEAFF.

The gene calls are TRBV6-2 or TRBV6-3 and TRBJ2-5; TRBD2 aligns across 7 bases. CDR3 size: 14 residues. The junction had 6 bases not matched to a gene; V was cut back by 5 bases and J by 3 bases. Germline-derived CDR1 and CDR2 are MNHEY and SVGEGT. CDR3 residues: CASSRGGGEETQYF. Written as DNA, the CDR3 is TGTGCCAGCAGTAGAGGCGGGGGAGAAGAGACCCAGTACTTC.

V is TRBV13 and J is TRBJ2-5; 7 nucleotides align to TRBD1. This CDR3 is built from 14 residues. Germline CDR1 and CDR2: PRHDT and FYEKMQ (reference sequence). V shed 6 bases, J shed 0 bases, and the junction held 4 bases outside the gene matches. The DNA for the CDR3 is TGTGCCAGCAGTCCACAGGGGTACCAAGAGACCCAGTACTTC. Its protein is CASSPQGYQETQYF.

At least ten counts were recorded for this clone. This rearrangement joins TRBV2 to TRBJ1-1; 10 bases agree with TRBD1. With V trimmed by 7 bases and J by 5 bases, 13 bases remained unmatched. The CDR3 extends over 16 amino acids. Germline V lookup: CDR1 SNHLY, CDR2 FYNNEI. The CDR3 nucleotides read TGTGCCAGCACCCTCCGGGAAGACAGGGGGCTGACTGAAGCTTTCTTT. Encoded protein: CASTLREDRGLTEAFF.

This clone was counted a single time. The chain is built from TRBV5-1 and TRBJ2-1; no clear D. CDR1 and CDR2 (germline): SGHRS, YFSETQ. The V end lost 0 bases, the J end lost 0 bases, and 7 bases lay between the germline ends. CDR3 length: 15 residues. The CDR3: CASSLAPGSYNEQFF. The CDR3 bases are TGCGCCAGCAGCTTGGCCCCAGGCTCCTACAATGAGCAGTTCTTC.

V is TRBV7-6 and J is TRBJ2-1; D is possibly TRBD1 (6 bases). Germline V gene lookup returns CDR1 SGHVS and CDR2 FNYEAQ. V gave up 2 bases and J gave up 12 bases, with 14 bases separating them. The CDR3 consists of 13 residues. The CDR3 DNA sequence: TGTGCCAGCAGCTTAAGGGGGACAACAGGGCAGTTCTTC. This translates into CASSLRGTTGQFF.

The rearrangement joins TRBV9 to TRBJ2-1; D unclear. V was clipped by 0 bases and J by 2 bases, with 12 bases between them. Germline values: CDR1 SGDLS, CDR2 YYNGEE. The CDR3 extends over 16 amino acids. CDR3 in amino acids: CASSVDASRAYNEQFF. The CDR3 nucleotides are TGTGCCAGCAGCGTAGATGCCAGCCGGGCCTACAATGAGCAGTTCTTC.

This clone appeared once. The chain employs TRBV5-4 and TRBJ2-2; a weak D match, TRBD2 (5 bases). V was shortened by 0 bases and J by 9 bases, with 9 bases between the two germline ends. CDR1 SGHNT and CDR2 YYREEE come from the germline V gene (reference sequence). CDR3 length equals 13 residues. The CDR3 region is CASSLDGDRELFF. For the CDR3, the DNA is TGTGCCAGCAGCTTGGACGGGGATAGGGAGCTGTTTTTT.

This chain connects TRBV30 to TRBJ2-3, with unresolved D. Germline CDR1 GTSNPN, CDR2 SVGIG (reference sequence). Between the trimmed V and J ends, which lost 1 base and 4 bases, there was a span of 6 bases. The CDR3 covers 12 residues. The CDR3 DNA follows: TGTGCCTGGAGTGGGGCCCCAGATACGCAGTATTTT. Its protein is CAWSGAPDTQYF.

This chain joins TRBV12-3 or TRBV12-4 and TRBJ1-2; no clear D gene. The CDR3 has 12 amino acids. The V and J ends lost 3 bases and 4 bases respectively, with 6 bases between them. CDR3 sequence: CASSLWSYGYTF. In nucleotides, the CDR3 is TGTGCCAGCAGTTTGTGGAGCTATGGCTACACCTTC.

The V gene is TRBV5-5, the J gene TRBJ2-1; 8 positions agree with TRBD2. This CDR3 spans 19 amino acids. The germline gives CDR1 SGHKS, CDR2 YYEKEE (reference sequence). Germline trimming cut 6 bases from V and 0 bases from J; bases unmatched to any gene: 17. The CDR3 bases are TGTGCCAGCACTCACTGGCTAGCGGGTGCTAAGGGCTCCTACAATGAGCAGTTCTTC. Its protein product is CASTHWLAGAKGSYNEQFF.